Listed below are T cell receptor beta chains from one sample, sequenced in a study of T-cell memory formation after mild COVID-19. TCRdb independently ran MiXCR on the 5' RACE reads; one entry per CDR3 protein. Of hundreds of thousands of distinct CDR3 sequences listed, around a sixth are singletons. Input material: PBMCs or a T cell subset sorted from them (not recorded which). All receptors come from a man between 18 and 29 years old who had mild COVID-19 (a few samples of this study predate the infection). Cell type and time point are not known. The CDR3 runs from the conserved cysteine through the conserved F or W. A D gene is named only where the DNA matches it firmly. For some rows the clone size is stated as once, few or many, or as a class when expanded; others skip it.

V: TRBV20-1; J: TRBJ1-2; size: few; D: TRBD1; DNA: TGCAGTGCTAGGGAGGGGGCGCGGGAATATGGCTACACCTTC; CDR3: CSAREGAREYGYTF
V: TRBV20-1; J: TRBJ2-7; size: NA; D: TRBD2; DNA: TGCAGTGCTGGGGAGGGAGGGACTAGCGGCTCCTACGAGCAGTACTTC; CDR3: CSAGEGGTSGSYEQYF
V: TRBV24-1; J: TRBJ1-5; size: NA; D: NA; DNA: TGTGCCACCACCGGGGGGTCCGATCAGCCCCAGCATTTT; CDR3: CATTGGSDQPQHF
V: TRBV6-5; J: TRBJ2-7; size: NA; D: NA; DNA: TGTGCCAGCAGTACTGACAACTACGAGCAGTACTTC; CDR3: CASSTDNYEQYF
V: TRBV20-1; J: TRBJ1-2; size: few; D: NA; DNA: TGCAGTGCTTTCCCGGACGAATCACCGTATGGCTACACCTTC; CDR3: CSAFPDESPYGYTF
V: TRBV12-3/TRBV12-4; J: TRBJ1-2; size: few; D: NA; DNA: TGTGCCAGCAGTTCGACGGGGGCGCCCCGGGGTGATGGCTACACCTTC; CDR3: CASSSTGAPRGDGYTF
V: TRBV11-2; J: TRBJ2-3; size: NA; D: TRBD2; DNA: TGTGCCAGCACCCCTAGACTAGCGCGCCCAGATACGCAGTATTTT; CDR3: CASTPRLARPDTQYF
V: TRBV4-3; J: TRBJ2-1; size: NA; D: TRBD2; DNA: TGCGCCAGCAGCCTAGGACTAGCGGGGGCCCGAAGGTACAATGAGCAGTTCTTC; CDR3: CASSLGLAGARRYNEQFF
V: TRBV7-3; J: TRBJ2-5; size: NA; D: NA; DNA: TGTGCCAGCAGCTTATCCGCAGGACCCCAAGAGACCCAGTACTTC; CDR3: CASSLSAGPQETQYF
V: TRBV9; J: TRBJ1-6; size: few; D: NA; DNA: TGTGCCAGCAGCCGGGGCCCGGGGGACTCACCCCTCCACTTT; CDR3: CASSRGPGDSPLHF
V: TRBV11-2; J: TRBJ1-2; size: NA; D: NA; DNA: TGTGCCAGCAGCTTAGGCCGAGGGCAGCACCTCCTCCTTACCTTC; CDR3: CASSLGRGQHLLLTF
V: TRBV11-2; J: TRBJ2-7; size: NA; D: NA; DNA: TGTGCCAGCAGCCAAGGAACACGGTTCTACGAGCAGTACTTC; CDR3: CASSQGTRFYEQYF
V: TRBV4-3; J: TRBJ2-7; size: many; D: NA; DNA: TGCGCCAGCAGCCATACAGGGTCCAAAGCCTACGAGCAGTACTTC; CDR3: CASSHTGSKAYEQYF
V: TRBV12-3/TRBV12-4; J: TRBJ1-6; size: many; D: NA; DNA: TGTGCCAGCAGTTTAGCTGGGGAGAATTCACCCCTCCACTTT; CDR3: CASSLAGENSPLHF
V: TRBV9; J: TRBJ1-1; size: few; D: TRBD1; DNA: TGTGCCAGCAGCGTAGGGATAGCTGTAGGGACAGGGTCGAACACTGAAGCTTTCTTT; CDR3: CASSVGIAVGTGSNTEAFF
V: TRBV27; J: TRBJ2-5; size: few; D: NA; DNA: TGTGCCAGCAGTTTATGGGGAGAGACCCAGTACTTC; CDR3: CASSLWGETQYF
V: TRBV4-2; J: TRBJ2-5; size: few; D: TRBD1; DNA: TGTGCCAGCAGCCGCCAAGGCGGTACGAAAACAGGGGGCTTTGTGGAGACCCAGTACTTC; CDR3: CASSRQGGTKTGGFVETQYF
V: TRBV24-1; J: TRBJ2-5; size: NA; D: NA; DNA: TGTGCCACCAGTGTCAGGGGAGGGGAGACCCAGTACTTC; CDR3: CATSVRGGETQYF
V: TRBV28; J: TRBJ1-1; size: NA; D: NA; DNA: TGTGCCAGCTACGGGAGGGGAAACACTGAAGCTTTCTTT; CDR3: CASYGRGNTEAFF
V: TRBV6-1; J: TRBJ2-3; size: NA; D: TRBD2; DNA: TGTGCCAGCACCGAACTAGCGGCTGACACAGATACGCAGTATTTT; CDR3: CASTELAADTDTQYF
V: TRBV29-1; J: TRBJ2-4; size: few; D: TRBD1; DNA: TGCAGCGTTGTCGGGGACAGGCTAAACATTCAGTACTTC; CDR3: CSVVGDRLNIQYF
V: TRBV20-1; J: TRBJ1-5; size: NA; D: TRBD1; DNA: TGCAGTGCTAGAGTGGACAGGGGGAGTCATAGCAATCAGCCCCAGCATTTT; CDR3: CSARVDRGSHSNQPQHF
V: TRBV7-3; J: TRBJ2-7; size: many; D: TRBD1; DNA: TGCGCCAGCAGCTTACAGGGGGGCTACGAGCAGTACTTC; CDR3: CASSLQGGYEQYF
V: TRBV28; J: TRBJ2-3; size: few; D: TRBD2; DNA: TGTGCCAGCAGCCCTGACGGACTAGCGCTAGATACGCAGTATTTT; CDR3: CASSPDGLALDTQYF